The 15 T cell receptor beta chains presented below share a single source sample, sequenced in a study of control samples from healthy donors and cancer patients. Clones were sequenced by immunoSEQ multiplex PCR, and TCRdb holds only the in-frame ones, with some missing. Seen here are 70,000 to 80,000 clones, more than 75% observed once, and the top ten hold 4%. The sequencing sample was made of blood. All receptors derive from a woman aged 45-65 years in good health.

The J gene is TRBJ1-2, the V gene TRBV15; D gene unclear. V lost 0 bases and J lost 2, with 1 base in between. Germline V CDR1 and CDR2: LNHNV, YYDKDF (reference sequence). The CDR3 sequence is 12 residues long. CDR3 residues: CATSRDNYGYTF. DNA of the CDR3: TGTGCCACCAGCAGAGACAACTATGGCTACACCTTC.

The gene calls are TRBV11-1 and TRBJ2-1; 13 bases agree with TRBD2. This CDR3 is 16 amino acids long. Germline CDR1 SGHAT, CDR2 FQDESV (reference sequence). V dropped 5 bases and J dropped 11; count of bases not matched to a gene: 12. CDR3 region: CASSLRTSGSPIKQFF. Here the CDR3 DNA reads TGTGCCAGCAGCCTGAGGACTAGCGGGAGCCCAATTAAGCAGTTCTTC.

V is TRBV18 and J is TRBJ2-7; 8 nucleotides align to TRBD1. This CDR3 has 14 residues. Germline CDR1 and CDR2: KGHSH and LQKENI. V lost 3 bases and J lost 3; bases outside the gene matches: 4. CDR3 region: CASSPRGRNYEQYF. Written as DNA, the CDR3 is TGTGCCAGCTCACCCAGGGGGCGCAACTACGAGCAGTACTTC.

The table lists this clone with a few counts. The gene calls are TRBV28 and TRBJ1-1; TRBD1 matches at 10 bases. V lost 3 bases to trimming and J lost 0 bases; unmatched junction nucleotides: 10. From germline, CDR1 is MDHEN and CDR2 SYDVKM. The CDR3 has 18 residues. CDR3 protein: CASSFGNRDRGLNTEAFF. The CDR3 DNA sequence: TGTGCCAGCAGTTTCGGCAACCGGGACAGGGGACTGAACACTGAAGCTTTCTTT. The full variable domain, completed using reference TRBV28 and TRBJ1-1, is DVKVTQSSRYLVKRTGEKVFLECVQDMDHENMFWYRQDPGLGLRLIYFSYDVKMKEKGDIPEGYSVSREKKERFSLILESASTNQTSMYLCASSFGNRDRGLNTEAFFGQGTRLTVV.

The chain uses TRBV9 and TRBJ2-7; D is perhaps TRBD1 or TRBD2 (5 bases each). Germline V gene lookup returns CDR1 SGDLS and CDR2 YYNGEE. The ends were cut back, 5 bases at V and 5 bases at J, with 20 bases in the middle. The CDR3 covers 15 residues. CDR3 nucleotides: TGTGCCAGCAGGAAAGACGGTTTGGGGGATGACGAGCAGTACTTC. Translation gives CASRKDGLGDDEQYF.

This chain uses TRBV4-1 with TRBJ2-7; 12 bases are shared with TRBD2. This CDR3 has 16 amino acids. Germline V gene sequence: CDR1 MGHRA, CDR2 YSYEKL. Trimming removed 2 bases from V and 4 bases from J; junction bases left unmatched: 6. In DNA, the CDR3 is TGCGCCAGCAGCCAACCGACTAGCGGGAGTAGGTACGAGCAGTACTTC. As protein: CASSQPTSGSRYEQYF.

This sequence joins TRBV6-2 or TRBV6-3 and TRBJ1-5; possible D gene TRBD1, 6 bases. The CDR3 length is 15 residues. Germline V gives CDR1 MNHEY, CDR2 SVGEGT. Trimming left V 6 bases short and J 1 base short, with 13 bases between. CDR3 bases: TGTGCCAGCAGGTACGGGACACCGAGCAATCAGCCCCAGCATTTT. Protein product: CASRYGTPSNQPQHF.

The chain carries TRBV13 and TRBJ1-5; tentatively, D is TRBD1 (5 bases). The CDR3 has 15 amino acids. Between the trimmed V and J ends, which lost 6 bases and 3 bases, there was a span of 15 bases. The V gene's germline CDR1 is PRHDT and CDR2 FYEKMQ (reference sequence). CDR3 loop: CASSRRDSPNQPQHF. CDR3 sequence (DNA): TGTGCCAGCAGTAGAAGAGACAGTCCCAATCAGCCCCAGCATTTT.

The table lists this clone with a few counts. CDR3 in amino acids: CASSTLPRTGADNSPLHF. In nucleotides, the CDR3 is TGTGCCAGCAGCACCCTCCCCAGGACAGGGGCTGATAATTCACCCCTCCACTTT. The chain couples TRBV9 to TRBJ1-6; 9 bases line up with TRBD1. Losses at the gene ends were 4 bases for V and 5 bases for J; bases not matched to a gene: 13. The CDR3 totals 18 residues. Germline V gene lookup returns CDR1 SGDLS and CDR2 YYNGEE.

The chain uses TRBV28 and TRBJ2-5, with a tentative D call TRBD1 (6 bases). In germline, CDR1 is MDHEN, CDR2 SYDVKM. Trimming shortened V by 4 bases and J by 7 bases, and 10 bases separated the two germline ends. The CDR3 is 12 amino acids. The CDR3 DNA reads TGTGCCAGCAGTTCCAGGGGACGGACCCAGTACTTC. Its translation: CASSSRGRTQYF.

This clone was picked up one time. The chain joins TRBV5-1 to TRBJ2-7; TRBD1 aligns across 9 bases. After removal of 2 bases from V and 5 bases from J, the junction contained 11 bases not matched to a gene. The CDR3 is made up of 16 amino acids. Germline CDR1 SGHRS, CDR2 YFSETQ. The CDR3 spells CASSFTTGGAENEQYF. CDR3 in DNA: TGCGCCAGCAGCTTTACTACAGGGGGCGCAGAAAACGAGCAGTACTTC.

This clone was counted a single time. This chain joins TRBV11-2 and TRBJ2-7, with a weak D call TRBD2 (5 bases). Germline-derived CDR1 and CDR2 are SGHAT and FQNNGV. Trimming stripped 5 bases from V and 6 bases from J, with 20 bases between. This CDR3 has 15 amino acids. CDR3 DNA: TGTGCCAGCAGCCGGCCGGAGGAGTTGTATCCCGAGCAGTACTTC. This codes for CASSRPEELYPEQYF.

The V call is TRBV6-5, the J call TRBJ2-7; no firm D call. The CDR3 consists of 14 residues. V was pared by 7 bases and J by 3 bases, with 16 bases between. Germline V gene data show CDR1 as MNHEY and CDR2 as SVGAGI. The CDR3 reads CASTNRATSYEQYF. The CDR3 region has the DNA TGTGCCAGCACGAATAGGGCGACAAGCTACGAGCAGTACTTC.

CDR3 in amino acids: CASSASGTPNEKLFF. Written as DNA, the CDR3 is TGCGCCAGCAGCGCCTCCGGGACACCCAATGAAAAACTGTTTTTT. The chain employs TRBV5-1 and TRBJ1-4; possible D gene TRBD1, 6 bases. Germline-derived CDR1 and CDR2 are SGHRS and YFSETQ. Deletions cut 4 bases from V and 5 bases from J, with 15 bases between. The CDR3 totals 15 residues.

The chain employs TRBV2 and TRBJ2-5; D not resolved. CDR1 SNHLY and CDR2 FYNNEI come from the germline V gene. The CDR3 length is 13 residues. Trimming removed 3 bases from V and 0 bases from J, with 5 bases in between. This CDR3 is CASSDGYQETQYF. The CDR3 DNA reads as TGTGCCAGCAGTGACGGGTACCAAGAGACCCAGTACTTC.